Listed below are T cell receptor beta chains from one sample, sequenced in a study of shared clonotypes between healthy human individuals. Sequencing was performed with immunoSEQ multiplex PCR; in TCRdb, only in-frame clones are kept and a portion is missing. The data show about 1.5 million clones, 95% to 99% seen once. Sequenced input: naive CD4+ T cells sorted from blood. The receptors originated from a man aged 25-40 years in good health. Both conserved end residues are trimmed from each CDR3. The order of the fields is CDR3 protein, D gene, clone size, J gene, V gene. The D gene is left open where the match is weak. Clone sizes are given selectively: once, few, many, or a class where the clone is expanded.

ASSLHLAEGREQY,NA,NA,TRBJ2-7,TRBV7-9
ASSLDTVEY,NA,NA,TRBJ2-7,TRBV7-9
ATSRVQGFSGYT,TRBD1,NA,TRBJ1-2,TRBV15
ASAGASETQY,NA,NA,TRBJ2-5,TRBV12-5
APYYREGNQPQH,NA,NA,TRBJ1-5,TRBV28
SVEETGVIDTQY,NA,once,TRBJ2-3,TRBV29-1
ASSDGLPTEAF,NA,NA,TRBJ1-1,TRBV2
ASSVEGRSDTQY,NA,NA,TRBJ2-3,TRBV9
ASSRTGLGNTIY,NA,NA,TRBJ1-3,TRBV7-9
ASSLPQGIEQY,NA,NA,TRBJ2-7,TRBV18
ASSLSGRETQY,TRBD2,NA,TRBJ2-5,TRBV28
ASSPHDRSTYGYT,NA,NA,TRBJ1-2,TRBV6-6
SVDGGLAGVNEQF,TRBD2,NA,TRBJ2-1,TRBV29-1